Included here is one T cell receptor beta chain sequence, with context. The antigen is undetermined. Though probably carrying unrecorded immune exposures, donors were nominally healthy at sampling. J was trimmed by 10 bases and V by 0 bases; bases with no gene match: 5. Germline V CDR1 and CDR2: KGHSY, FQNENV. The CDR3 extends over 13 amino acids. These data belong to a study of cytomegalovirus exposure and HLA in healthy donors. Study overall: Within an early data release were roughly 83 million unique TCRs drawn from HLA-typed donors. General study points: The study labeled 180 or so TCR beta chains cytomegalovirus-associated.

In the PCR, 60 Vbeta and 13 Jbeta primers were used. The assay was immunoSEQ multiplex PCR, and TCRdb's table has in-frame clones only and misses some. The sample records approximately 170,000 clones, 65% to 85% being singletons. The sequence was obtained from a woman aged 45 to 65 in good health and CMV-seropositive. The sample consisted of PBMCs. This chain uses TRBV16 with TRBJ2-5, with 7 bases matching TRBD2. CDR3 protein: CASSQSGSSGQYF. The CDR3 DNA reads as TGTGCCAGCAGCCAATCGGGCTCTAGCGGCCAGTACTTC.